A selection of T cell receptor beta chains follows, all from one sample in a study of blood T cell repertoires in COVID-19. Sequenced by immunoSEQ multiplex PCR; TCRdb stores in-frame clones only, minus some. The table shows about 250,000 clones, with 81% occurring only once. Sequencing was carried out using peripheral blood. These receptors originate from a woman of 80 years or more with acute or convalescent COVID-19. Each CDR3 is given with its conserved first and last residue. A D gene is named only where the DNA matches it firmly. A row's size may be missing; if present it is once, few, many or a size class.

V	size	D	J	DNA	CDR3
TRBV28	.	TRBD1	TRBJ2-3	TGTGCCAGCAGTCCCGGGACAGGGCCAGATACGCAGTATTTT	CASSPGTGPDTQYF
TRBV6-5	.	.	TRBJ2-1	TGTGCCAGCACTCAAACCCCTTATAGTATGAATGAGCAGTTCTTC	CASTQTPYSMNEQFF
TRBV7-7	.	.	TRBJ1-4	TGTGCCAGCAGGCGGGGTCGGAGGTATGCAACTAATGAAAAACTGTTTTTT	CASRRGRRYATNEKLFF
TRBV11-3	.	TRBD2	TRBJ2-3	TGTGCCAGCAAGCGGGGGCCCAGCACAGATACGCAGTATTTT	CASKRGPSTDTQYF
TRBV18	.	TRBD1	TRBJ1-1	TGTGCCAGCTCCCGCGGACAGGGGAACACTGAAGCTTTCTTT	CASSRGQGNTEAFF
TRBV5-1	.	TRBD2	TRBJ2-5	TGCGCCAGCAGCTTGGAGGCGCGGGGGGCGCCAAAAGAGACCCAGTACTTC	CASSLEARGAPKETQYF
TRBV19	few	.	TRBJ1-2	TGTGCCAGTACCCAAATAACAGGAAACTATGGCTACACCTTC	CASTQITGNYGYTF
TRBV4-2	.	TRBD2	TRBJ2-2	TGTGCCAGCAGCCAAGGTCTAGCGGGGTCATACACCGGGGAGCTGTTTTTT	CASSQGLAGSYTGELFF
TRBV4-1	few	TRBD1	TRBJ1-4	TGCGCCAGCAGCCCAAATGGACAGGGGGCGACAACTAATGAAAAACTGTTTTTT	CASSPNGQGATTNEKLFF
TRBV19	.	.	TRBJ2-1	TGTGCCAGTAGTATAGGGGGGGTCCAGCGCAATGAGCAGTTCTTC	CASSIGGVQRNEQFF
TRBV30	.	.	TRBJ1-5	TGTGCCTGGAGACCCCCGGTCCAACAGCATTTT	CAWRPPVQQHF
TRBV2	.	.	TRBJ1-2	TGTGCCAGCAGTCCTGTCCCGGGGGGGCATGGCTACACCTTC	CASSPVPGGHGYTF
TRBV7-8	.	.	TRBJ1-4	TGTGCCAGCAGCTTAGCGTTGAGTGAAAAACTGTTTTTT	CASSLALSEKLFF
TRBV7-2	few	TRBD2	TRBJ2-1	TGTGCCAGCAGCTTAGCGCTAGCGGGTTCTGAGCAGTTCTTC	CASSLALAGSEQFF
TRBV19	.	TRBD2	TRBJ2-1	TGTGCCAGTAGTATAAAGGCGGGAGGAGGTGAGCAGTTCTTC	CASSIKAGGGEQFF
TRBV29-1	.	TRBD2	TRBJ2-2	TGCAGCGTTGTTGGAGCGGGGGGGCGCATCGGGGAGCTGTTTTTT	CSVVGAGGRIGELFF
TRBV10-2	once	TRBD1	TRBJ1-2	TGCGCCAGCAGTGATAGGTCTACAGGGGACTATGGCTACACCTTC	CASSDRSTGDYGYTF
TRBV28	.	TRBD1	TRBJ1-1	TGTGCCAGCAGCCCGGACAGGTTCGAAGCTTTCTTT	CASSPDRFEAFF
TRBV28	.	.	TRBJ2-7	TGTGCCAGCAGTTTATCGCGCTACGAGCAGTACTTC	CASSLSRYEQYF
TRBV5-6	.	TRBD1	TRBJ1-1	TGTGCCAGCAACCGTGGGACAGGTGGGACTGAAGCTTTCTTT	CASNRGTGGTEAFF
TRBV27	.	.	TRBJ2-2	TGTGCCAGCAGTCGCAGCGGAGTCGGGGAGCTGTTTTTT	CASSRSGVGELFF
TRBV6-2/TRBV6-3	.	TRBD1	TRBJ1-2	TGTGCCAGCAGTTACTCGGCAGGGGGTGGCTACACCTTC	CASSYSAGGGYTF
TRBV12-3/TRBV12-4	.	TRBD2	TRBJ2-3	TGTGCCAGCAGTTTTTTGGGGGGGGATACGCAGTATTTT	CASSFLGGDTQYF
TRBV10-3	once	.	TRBJ2-7	TGTGCCATCAGTGGGGAGCCTCCGGCCTACGAGCAGTACTTC	CAISGEPPAYEQYF
TRBV7-9	.	.	TRBJ2-2	TGTGCCAGCAGCAGAGTTGAAACCGGGGAGCTGTTTTTT	CASSRVETGELFF
TRBV5-4	.	TRBD1	TRBJ1-2	TGTGCCAGCAGCCGCTCAGGGGGCCTTAACTATGGCTACACCTTC	CASSRSGGLNYGYTF
TRBV25-1	once	TRBD1	TRBJ1-2	TGTGCCAGCACCCCCGGACAGGGAGGCTACACCTTC	CASTPGQGGYTF
TRBV27	.	TRBD1	TRBJ1-2	TGTGCCAGCAGGGGGGACAGGCAGCGGGGCTACACCTTC	CASRGDRQRGYTF
TRBV19	.	TRBD1	TRBJ1-2	TGTGCCAGTAGGACGATTATAACAGGGGGCGTCTATGGCTACACCTTC	CASRTIITGGVYGYTF
TRBV25-1	.	TRBD1	TRBJ1-2	TGTGCCAGCAGTGCCCGGACAGGGGGCGGCTATGGCTACACCTTC	CASSARTGGGYGYTF
TRBV2	.	.	TRBJ2-1	TGTGCCAGCAGTGAAAGGGGGAGTTACAATGAGCAGTTCTTC	CASSERGSYNEQFF
TRBV12-3/TRBV12-4	.	.	TRBJ2-7	TGTGCCAGCAGTTACAGCTACGAGCAGTACTTC	CASSYSYEQYF
TRBV11-2	.	.	TRBJ2-7	TGTGCCAGCAGCTTGGGGAGGACAGGACCCTACGAGCAGTACTTC	CASSLGRTGPYEQYF
TRBV7-2	.	.	TRBJ1-6	TGTGCCAGCAGCTTACGCGCAGGGGTCGATTCACCCCTCCACTTT	CASSLRAGVDSPLHF
TRBV30	.	TRBD1	TRBJ1-6	TGTGCCTGGAATCCCAGACAGGGAGTGAATTCACCCCTCCACTTT	CAWNPRQGVNSPLHF
TRBV27	.	.	TRBJ1-1	TGTGCCAGCGGCTTACAGGGAAGGACTGAAGCTTTCTTT	CASGLQGRTEAFF
TRBV5-1	.	.	TRBJ2-7	TGCGCCAGCAGCTTGGTGGCAGGCTCCTACGAGCAGTACTTC	CASSLVAGSYEQYF
TRBV7-2	.	.	TRBJ2-1	TGTGCCAGCAGCTTAGGGGGGCCTACCTACAATGAGCAGTTCTTC	CASSLGGPTYNEQFF
TRBV5-1	.	.	TRBJ2-2	TGCGCCAGCAGCGGTAGCCTACAGAACACCGGGGAGCTGTTTTTT	CASSGSLQNTGELFF
TRBV5-1	.	TRBD1	TRBJ2-6	TGCGCCAGCAGTCCGGACAGGGCAGGGGCCAACGTCCTGACTTTC	CASSPDRAGANVLTF
TRBV7-2	.	TRBD2	TRBJ2-7	TGTGCCAGCAGTCTAGCGGCCTACGAGCAGTACTTC	CASSLAAYEQYF
TRBV19	few	TRBD1	TRBJ1-2	TGTGCCAGTAGTATCGACAGGGACTATGGCTACACCTTC	CASSIDRDYGYTF
TRBV9	few	.	TRBJ2-5	TGTGCCAGCAGCGTAGCGGGCGGGACTTCTTCCCCTACCCTCGAGACCCAGTACTTC	CASSVAGGTSSPTLETQYF
TRBV19	.	.	TRBJ1-5	TGTGCCAGTAGTGGGCTGAATCAGCCCCAGCATTTT	CASSGLNQPQHF
TRBV5-1	.	.	TRBJ2-5	TGCGCCAGCAGCTTGGCCCTGAGGTTGGAGACCCAGTACTTC	CASSLALRLETQYF
TRBV9	.	TRBD2	TRBJ2-3	TGTGCCAGCAGCGTAGGGGGACTAGGCCCCGATACGCAGTATTTT	CASSVGGLGPDTQYF
TRBV4-1	few	.	TRBJ1-1	TGCGCCAGCAGCCAAGATCAGGACACTGAAGCTTTCTTT	CASSQDQDTEAFF
TRBV7-9	.	.	TRBJ1-1	TGTGCCAGCAGCTTAGCCGGGGAAATGTCGGCTTTCTTT	CASSLAGEMSAFF
TRBV18	.	.	TRBJ2-3	TGTGCCAGCTCACTCCGGCAGGGGCTAAGCACAGATACGCAGTATTTT	CASSLRQGLSTDTQYF
TRBV6-5	.	TRBD2	TRBJ2-7	TGTGCCAGCAGTACCACTAGCGGGTCCTACGAGCAGTACTTC	CASSTTSGSYEQYF
TRBV20-1	.	.	TRBJ2-1	TGCAGTGCTAGAGATATAAATGAGCAGTTCTTC	CSARDINEQFF
TRBV19	.	.	TRBJ2-4	TGTGCCAGTAGTGCCCGGGATACCAAAAACATTCAGTACTTC	CASSARDTKNIQYF
TRBV10-3	.	.	TRBJ2-1	TGTGCCATCACCCCGACCGGGACTTCGAACAATGAGCAGTTCTTC	CAITPTGTSNNEQFF